These T cell receptor beta chains were read from a single sample in a study of cytomegalovirus exposure and HLA in healthy donors. Sequencing was performed with immunoSEQ multiplex PCR; in TCRdb, only in-frame clones are kept and a portion is missing. Of about 94,000 clones listed, approximately 7.7% were seen once; the top ten hold 2.3%. The sequencing sample was made of PBMCs. These receptors came from a man aged 50 to 60 in good health and CMV-seronegative. CDR3s include the opening cysteine and the closing phenylalanine or tryptophan. The D gene is left open where the match is weak. Clone size appears in some rows only: once, few, many, or a class for an expanded clone.

d_gene: .
v_gene: TRBV5-6
j_gene: TRBJ2-1
abundance: few
CDR3nt: TGTGCCAGCAGCTTGGACAGAAATGAGCAGTTCTTC
CDR3aa: CASSLDRNEQFF

d_gene: .
v_gene: TRBV11-2
j_gene: TRBJ1-1
abundance: few
CDR3nt: TGTGCCAGCAGCTTACGGGGGGCGAGCGGTGACACTGAAGCTTTCTTT
CDR3aa: CASSLRGASGDTEAFF

d_gene: .
v_gene: TRBV19
j_gene: TRBJ1-1
abundance: .
CDR3nt: TGTGCCAGTAGTACCCTTTCCGACAGCTTGAACACTGAAGCTTTCTTT
CDR3aa: CASSTLSDSLNTEAFF

d_gene: TRBD1
v_gene: TRBV7-2
j_gene: TRBJ2-7
abundance: .
CDR3nt: TGTGCCAGCAGGCCCCCGGGACAGGGGTTTTACGAGCAGTACTTC
CDR3aa: CASRPPGQGFYEQYF

d_gene: TRBD2
v_gene: TRBV6-4
j_gene: TRBJ2-3
abundance: few
CDR3nt: TGTGCCAGCAGTAGTAGTGACACTAGCGAGTATTTT
CDR3aa: CASSSSDTSEYF

d_gene: .
v_gene: TRBV28
j_gene: TRBJ2-1
abundance: few
CDR3nt: TGTGCCAGCAGGTCAGGGGAAATCTACAATGAGCAGTTCTTC
CDR3aa: CASRSGEIYNEQFF

d_gene: .
v_gene: TRBV15
j_gene: TRBJ1-2
abundance: .
CDR3nt: TGTGCCACCAGCAGAGGTGGCTTGGGGCGGAACTATGGCTACACCTTC
CDR3aa: CATSRGGLGRNYGYTF

d_gene: .
v_gene: TRBV10-3
j_gene: TRBJ2-2
abundance: .
CDR3nt: TGTGCCATCAGTGATAGAAGGGGGTACACCGGGGATCTGTTTTTT
CDR3aa: CAISDRRGYTGDLFF

d_gene: TRBD2
v_gene: TRBV6-1
j_gene: TRBJ2-7
abundance: few
CDR3nt: TGTGCCAGCAGTGGCATTAGCGGGGACTCCTACGAGCAGTACTTC
CDR3aa: CASSGISGDSYEQYF

d_gene: .
v_gene: TRBV7-9
j_gene: TRBJ1-2
abundance: few
CDR3nt: TGTGCCAGCAGCGATGACAGGTTCTATGGCTACACCTTC
CDR3aa: CASSDDRFYGYTF

d_gene: .
v_gene: TRBV11-2
j_gene: TRBJ2-3
abundance: .
CDR3nt: TGTGCCAGCAGCTTATTAGTTACGGGGGAGGCAGATACGCAGTATTTT
CDR3aa: CASSLLVTGEADTQYF

d_gene: .
v_gene: TRBV28
j_gene: TRBJ1-3
abundance: .
CDR3nt: TGTGCCAGCGGTATGAGGGGAAACACCATATATTTT
CDR3aa: CASGMRGNTIYF

d_gene: .
v_gene: TRBV7-9
j_gene: TRBJ1-1
abundance: few
CDR3nt: TGTGCCAGCAGCTCCCCGGGGTCGACGGGCGAAGCTTTCTTT
CDR3aa: CASSSPGSTGEAFF

d_gene: .
v_gene: TRBV4-3
j_gene: TRBJ2-5
abundance: few
CDR3nt: TGCGCCAGCAGCCAAGATTCGCGGATGTATGGAGAGACCCAGTACTTC
CDR3aa: CASSQDSRMYGETQYF

d_gene: TRBD1
v_gene: TRBV5-5
j_gene: TRBJ2-2
abundance: many
CDR3nt: TGTGCCAGCAGCTTGGTACCTTCGGGACAGGTACCCGGGGAGCTGTTTTTT
CDR3aa: CASSLVPSGQVPGELFF

d_gene: .
v_gene: TRBV6-6
j_gene: TRBJ1-5
abundance: .
CDR3nt: TGTGCCAGCAGTTCAGCACAGGTTCTAAGCAATCAGCCCCAGCATTTT
CDR3aa: CASSSAQVLSNQPQHF

d_gene: TRBD1
v_gene: TRBV18
j_gene: TRBJ1-3
abundance: .
CDR3nt: TGTGCCAGCTCACGACTGGGACAGGGGGCATCAGGAAACACCATATATTTT
CDR3aa: CASSRLGQGASGNTIYF

d_gene: TRBD1
v_gene: TRBV6-6
j_gene: TRBJ1-4
abundance: .
CDR3nt: TGTGCCAGCAGTCGAGACAGGGGGCTTTATGAAAAACTGTTTTTT
CDR3aa: CASSRDRGLYEKLFF

d_gene: .
v_gene: TRBV28
j_gene: TRBJ1-1
abundance: .
CDR3nt: TGTGCCAGCAGTTTCCTACAGGGAATAAACACTGAAGCTTTCTTT
CDR3aa: CASSFLQGINTEAFF

d_gene: .
v_gene: TRBV7-6
j_gene: TRBJ2-3
abundance: few
CDR3nt: TGTGCCAGCAGCTTAGAGCCCACTAGCACAGATACGCAGTATTTT
CDR3aa: CASSLEPTSTDTQYF

d_gene: TRBD2
v_gene: TRBV11-2
j_gene: TRBJ2-5
abundance: few
CDR3nt: TGTGCCAGCAGCTTCGGGAGGAGGTGGGAGACCCAGTACTTC
CDR3aa: CASSFGRRWETQYF

d_gene: TRBD1
v_gene: TRBV28
j_gene: TRBJ1-1
abundance: .
CDR3nt: TGTGCCAGCAGTGAATATCACCGGGACAGGGGTCCAGGAGCTTTCTTT
CDR3aa: CASSEYHRDRGPGAFF

d_gene: TRBD1
v_gene: TRBV9
j_gene: TRBJ1-3
abundance: .
CDR3nt: TGTGCCAGCAGCGTAGGGCAGGGGGGAGCTGGAAACACCATATATTTT
CDR3aa: CASSVGQGGAGNTIYF

d_gene: .
v_gene: TRBV5-6
j_gene: TRBJ1-1
abundance: .
CDR3nt: TGTGCCAGCAGTTCACTAGGAAGGAACACTGAAGCTTTCTTT
CDR3aa: CASSSLGRNTEAFF

d_gene: .
v_gene: TRBV27
j_gene: TRBJ1-2
abundance: few
CDR3nt: TGTGCCAGCAGTTTTAAGGGGATCTATGGCTACACCTTC
CDR3aa: CASSFKGIYGYTF

d_gene: .
v_gene: TRBV6-6
j_gene: TRBJ2-2
abundance: .
CDR3nt: TGTGCCAGCAGTCCGGGACAAGGGGCCTACACCGGGGAGCTGTTTTTT
CDR3aa: CASSPGQGAYTGELFF

d_gene: .
v_gene: TRBV28
j_gene: TRBJ1-5
abundance: .
CDR3nt: TGTGCCACACAGGGTAATCGAGGCAATCAGCCCCAGCATTTT
CDR3aa: CATQGNRGNQPQHF

d_gene: .
v_gene: TRBV21-1
j_gene: TRBJ2-7
abundance: few
CDR3nt: TGTGCCTCCGCATTCAGCGGGAGGAGCCACTACGAGCAGTACTTC
CDR3aa: CASAFSGRSHYEQYF

d_gene: TRBD1
v_gene: TRBV28
j_gene: TRBJ1-2
abundance: .
CDR3nt: TGTGCCAGCAGTCCCCGGGACAGGGGTCGTTATGGCTACACCTTC
CDR3aa: CASSPRDRGRYGYTF

d_gene: TRBD1
v_gene: TRBV15
j_gene: TRBJ1-1
abundance: .
CDR3nt: TGTGCCACCAGCAGAGAGTGGACAGGGCCAACTGAAGCTTTCTTT
CDR3aa: CATSREWTGPTEAFF

d_gene: .
v_gene: TRBV28
j_gene: TRBJ1-1
abundance: few
CDR3nt: TGTGCCAGCAGCTCAGACAGGGAAGCTTTCTTT
CDR3aa: CASSSDREAFF

d_gene: .
v_gene: TRBV6-6
j_gene: TRBJ2-2
abundance: .
CDR3nt: TGTGCCAGCACCTGGAGGTCCCTCACCGGGGAGCTGTTTTTT
CDR3aa: CASTWRSLTGELFF

d_gene: .
v_gene: TRBV14
j_gene: TRBJ1-1
abundance: few
CDR3nt: TGTGCCAGCAGCCATGATTTATTGTGGGCTGGAACTGAAGCTTTCTTT
CDR3aa: CASSHDLLWAGTEAFF

d_gene: .
v_gene: TRBV28
j_gene: TRBJ2-1
abundance: .
CDR3nt: TGTGCCAGCAGTTTACGCACCAATGGGCGGGGGCCCTTCTACAATGAGCAGTTCTTC
CDR3aa: CASSLRTNGRGPFYNEQFF

d_gene: TRBD2
v_gene: TRBV7-6
j_gene: TRBJ2-1
abundance: few
CDR3nt: TGTGCCAGCAGCTTAGCGACTAGCGGGGGCTACAATGAGCAGTTCTTC
CDR3aa: CASSLATSGGYNEQFF